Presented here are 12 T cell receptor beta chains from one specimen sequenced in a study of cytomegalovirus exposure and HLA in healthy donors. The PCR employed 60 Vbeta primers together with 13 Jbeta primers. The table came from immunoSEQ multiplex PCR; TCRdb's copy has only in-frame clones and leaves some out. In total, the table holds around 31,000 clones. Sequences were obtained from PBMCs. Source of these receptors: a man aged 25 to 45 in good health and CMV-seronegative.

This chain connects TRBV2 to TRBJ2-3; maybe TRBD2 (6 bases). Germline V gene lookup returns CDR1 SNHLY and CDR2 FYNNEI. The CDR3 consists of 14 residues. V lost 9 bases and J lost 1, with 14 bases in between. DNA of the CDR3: TGTGCCAGGGCGGGGACTCGGGGCACAGATACGCAGTATTTT. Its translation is CARAGTRGTDTQYF.

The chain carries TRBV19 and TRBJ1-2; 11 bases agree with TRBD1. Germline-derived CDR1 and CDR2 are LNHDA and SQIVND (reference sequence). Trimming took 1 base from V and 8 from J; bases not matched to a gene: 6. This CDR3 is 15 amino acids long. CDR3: CASSIAGTGGFGYTF. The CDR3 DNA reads TGTGCCAGTAGTATAGCAGGGACAGGGGGATTCGGCTACACCTTC.

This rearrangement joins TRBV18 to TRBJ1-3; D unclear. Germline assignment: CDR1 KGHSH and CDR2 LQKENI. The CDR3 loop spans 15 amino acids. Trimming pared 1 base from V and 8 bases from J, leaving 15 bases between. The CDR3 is CASSPRNAASDTIYF. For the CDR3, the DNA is TGTGCCAGCTCACCACGAAATGCGGCTTCGGACACCATATATTTT.

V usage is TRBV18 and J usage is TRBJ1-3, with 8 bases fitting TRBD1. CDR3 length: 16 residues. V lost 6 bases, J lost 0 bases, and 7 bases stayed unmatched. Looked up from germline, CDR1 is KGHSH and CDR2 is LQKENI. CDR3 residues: CASSRLTGVSGNTIYF. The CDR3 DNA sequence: TGTGCCAGCTCCCGCCTGACAGGGGTCTCTGGAAACACCATATATTTT.

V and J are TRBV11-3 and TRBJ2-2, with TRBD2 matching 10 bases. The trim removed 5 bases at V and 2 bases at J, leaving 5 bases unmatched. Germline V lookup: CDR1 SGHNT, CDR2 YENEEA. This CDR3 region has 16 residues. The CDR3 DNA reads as TGTGCCAGCAGCACCCCTAGCGGGAGTAACACCGGGGAGCTGTTTTTT. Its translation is CASSTPSGSNTGELFF.

This chain's CDR3 is CASSAGGEGTEAFF. The CDR3 DNA sequence: TGTGCCAGCTCAGCAGGGGGCGAGGGGACTGAAGCTTTCTTT. This chain uses TRBV18 with TRBJ1-1; 8 bases map to TRBD1. This CDR3 has 14 amino acids. The trim removed 5 bases at V and 5 bases at J, leaving 7 bases unmatched. CDR1 KGHSH and CDR2 LQKENI come from the germline V gene.

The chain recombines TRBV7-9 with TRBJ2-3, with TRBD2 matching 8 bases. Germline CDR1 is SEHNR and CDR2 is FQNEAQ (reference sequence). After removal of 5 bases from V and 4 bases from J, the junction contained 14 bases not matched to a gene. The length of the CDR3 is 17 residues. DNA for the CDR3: TGTGCCAGCAGCGGCCCTACTAGCGGAAAGCCCCCAGATACGCAGTATTTT. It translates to CASSGPTSGKPPDTQYF.

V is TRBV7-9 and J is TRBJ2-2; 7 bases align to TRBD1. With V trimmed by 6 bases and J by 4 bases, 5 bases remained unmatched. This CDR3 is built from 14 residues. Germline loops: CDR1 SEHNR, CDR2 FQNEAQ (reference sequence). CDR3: CASRRGRFTGELFF. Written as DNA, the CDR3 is TGTGCCAGCAGGAGGGGGCGCTTCACCGGGGAGCTGTTTTTT. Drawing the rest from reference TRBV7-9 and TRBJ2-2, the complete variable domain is DTGVSQNPRHKITKRGQNVTFRCDPISEHNRLYWYRQTLGQGPEFLTYFQNEAQLEKSRLLSDRFSAERPKGSFSTLEIQRTEQGDSAMYLCASRRGRFTGELFFGEGSRLTVL.

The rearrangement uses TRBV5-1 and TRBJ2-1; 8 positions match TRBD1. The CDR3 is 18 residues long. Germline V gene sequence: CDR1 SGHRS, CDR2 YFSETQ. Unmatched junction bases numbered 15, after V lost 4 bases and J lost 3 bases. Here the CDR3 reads CASSQQPQGATIYNEQFF. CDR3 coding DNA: TGCGCCAGCAGCCAACAGCCCCAGGGGGCGACCATCTACAATGAGCAGTTCTTC.

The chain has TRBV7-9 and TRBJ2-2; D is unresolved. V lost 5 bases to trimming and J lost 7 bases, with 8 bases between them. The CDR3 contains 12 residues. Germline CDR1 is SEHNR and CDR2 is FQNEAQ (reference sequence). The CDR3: CASSPPLGELFF. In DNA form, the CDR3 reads TGTGCCAGCAGCCCCCCCCTCGGGGAGCTGTTTTTT.

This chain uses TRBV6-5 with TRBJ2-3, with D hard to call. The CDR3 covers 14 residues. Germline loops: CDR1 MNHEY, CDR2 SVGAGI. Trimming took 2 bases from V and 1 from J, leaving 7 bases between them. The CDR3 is CASSYGSRTDTQYF. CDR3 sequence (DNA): TGTGCCAGCAGTTACGGTAGCCGCACAGATACGCAGTATTTT.

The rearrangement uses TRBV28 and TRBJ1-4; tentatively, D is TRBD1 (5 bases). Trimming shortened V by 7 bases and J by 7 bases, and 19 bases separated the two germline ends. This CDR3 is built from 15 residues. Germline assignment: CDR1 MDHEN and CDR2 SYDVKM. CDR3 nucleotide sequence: TGTGCCAGCACCCAAAGTGGGGAGGGGAGTGAAAAACTGTTTTTT. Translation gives CASTQSGEGSEKLFF.